This TCR beta chain was found in a study of graft-versus-host responses after intestinal transplantation. Turning to the study itself: Recipients had multivisceral, liver-intestinal, or isolated intestinal transplants. Regarding the study as a whole: There were GvH clones found in recipient marrow, and some of them appeared first in ileum or blood. Researchers found peak circulating GvH clone levels linked to early post-transplant HvG declines.

This CDR3 region has 18 residues. V lost 2 bases to trimming and J lost 5 bases; unmatched junction nucleotides: 14. The V gene's germline CDR1 is SGHDT and CDR2 YYEEEE. Comment on this clone: Its specificity is unknown.

This table comes from immunoSEQ multiplex PCR, and its TCRdb copy is limited to in-frame clones, with some not included. The sample records about 24,000 clones, approximately 85% being singletons. The V gene is TRBV5-6, the J gene TRBJ2-2; 8 bases line up with TRBD2. The TCR originated in a human patient who received an intestinal transplant, so some T cells may come from the graft donor. The specimen comprised PBMCs, sampled roughly 69 weeks after intestinal transplant. The CDR3 region is CASSFRSWAGGRTGELFF. For the CDR3, the DNA is TGTGCCAGCAGCTTTAGATCCTGGGCGGGAGGACGTACCGGGGAGCTGTTTTTT.